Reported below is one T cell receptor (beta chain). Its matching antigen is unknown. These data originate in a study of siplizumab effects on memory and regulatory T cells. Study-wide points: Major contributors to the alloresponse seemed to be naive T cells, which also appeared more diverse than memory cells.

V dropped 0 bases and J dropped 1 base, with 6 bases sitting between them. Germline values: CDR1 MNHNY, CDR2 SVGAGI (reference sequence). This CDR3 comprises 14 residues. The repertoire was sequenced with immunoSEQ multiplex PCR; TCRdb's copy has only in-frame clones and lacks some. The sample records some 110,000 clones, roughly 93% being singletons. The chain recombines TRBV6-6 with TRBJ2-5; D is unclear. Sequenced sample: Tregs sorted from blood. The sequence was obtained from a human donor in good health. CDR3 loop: CASSYSAVQETQYF. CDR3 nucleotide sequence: TGTGCCAGCAGTTACTCGGCAGTCCAAGAGACCCAGTACTTC.